This entry features one T cell receptor beta chain sequence. Its antigen is still unknown. The CDR3 has 19 amino acids. Germline V CDR1 and CDR2: LNHNV, YYDKDF (reference sequence). Trimming took off 5 bases at V and 2 bases at J, with 25 bases between the two ends. This record comes from a study of post-analysis software for immune sequencing data. Presence of unique molecular identifiers characterized the TCR beta cDNA libraries. Around 460,000 cDNA molecules came from 1 to 10 million T cells. TCRdb redid the calling of the PCR reads with MiXCR, one entry per CDR3 protein. The sample has hundreds of thousands of distinct CDR3 sequences; 55% to 60% are singletons. Study-level findings and limits: The study found significantly lower normalized Chao1 diversity in multiple sclerosis patients than in controls. Patients had higher frequencies than controls of about five TRBV segments, including TRBV5-6, TRBV5-1 and TRBV20-1.

The source material was blood. This chain connects TRBV15 to TRBJ2-4; D is perhaps TRBD1 or TRBD2 (5 bases each). This TCR was recovered from a girl aged 2 to 9 with multiple sclerosis. CDR3 coding DNA: TGTGCCACCAGCGAGGGACCCTGGACGTATATGGGACCCAAAAACATTCAGTACTTC. As protein: CATSEGPWTYMGPKNIQYF. Together with reference TRBV15 and TRBJ2-4, the CDR3 gives the full variable domain: DAMVIQNPRYQVTQFGKPVTLSCSQTLNHNVMYWYQQKSSQAPKLLFHYYDKDFNNEADTPDNFQSRRPNTSFCFLDIRSPGLGDTAMYLCATSEGPWTYMGPKNIQYFGAGTRLSVL.